A selection of T cell receptor beta chains follows, all from one sample in a study of long-term antiretroviral therapy in people with HIV. TCRdb's table, derived via immunoSEQ multiplex PCR, lists solely in-frame clones and lacks some. The sample lists 35,000 or so clones, approximately 81% occurring once. This specimen consisted of unsorted PBMCs, obtained around 2.7 years before starting antiretroviral therapy. The receptors shown here come from a woman aged 25 to 39 with HIV. Each CDR3 is given with its conserved first and last residue. Each record gives: J gene, clone size, V gene, D gene, CDR3 DNA, CDR3 protein. The D gene is left open where the match is weak. Rows give clone size only sometimes, using once, few, many, or a class for an expanded clone.

TRBJ1-4 once TRBV19 - TGTGCCAGTAAGGACAGCAATGAAAAACTGTTTTTT CASKDSNEKLFF
TRBJ2-1 - TRBV25-1 - TGTGCCAGCAGTGAATCCGGTTCAGGGGATGAGCAGTTCTTC CASSESGSGDEQFF
TRBJ1-2 few TRBV4-1 - TGCGCCAGCAGCCTCAGGGAAAACTATGGCTACACCTTC CASSLRENYGYTF
TRBJ2-1 once TRBV7-9 TRBD2 TGTGCCAGCAGCTCCGGGGGAGGGACTAGCGGAGGGACTGAGCAGTTCTTC CASSSGGGTSGGTEQFF
TRBJ1-6 - TRBV12-5 - TGTGCTAGTGGTTTGACTAACGGCTACGGGGGCCTCCACTTT CASGLTNGYGGLHF
TRBJ2-7 few TRBV15 - TGTGCCACCAGCAGAGGTCAGGAAAGATACGAGCAGTACTTC CATSRGQERYEQYF
TRBJ1-1 - TRBV7-2 - TGTGCCAGCAGCTTAGGATTATCGAATGAAGCTTTCTTT CASSLGLSNEAFF
TRBJ2-5 once TRBV6-5 - TGTGCCAGCAGCGGTAGCCAAGAGACCCAGTACTTC CASSGSQETQYF
TRBJ2-1 - TRBV2 TRBD1 TGTGCCAGCAGTCCCAGCCCAGGGGGCGAAATCAATGAGCAGTTCTTC CASSPSPGGEINEQFF
TRBJ1-2 - TRBV14 - TGTGCCAGCAGCCAAGCCACCCTTGGTCACTATGGCTACACCTTC CASSQATLGHYGYTF
TRBJ2-1 once TRBV14 - TGTGCCAGCAGCCCGATAACCGGGACGTACAACAATGAGCAGTTCTTC CASSPITGTYNNEQFF
TRBJ1-1 - TRBV6-5 - TGTGCCAGCAGAAAACCGGGGGGGACTGAAGCTTTCTTT CASRKPGGTEAFF
TRBJ1-1 - TRBV5-4 - TGTGCCAGCAGCTTAGACAGTGGGAACACTGAAGCTTTCTTT CASSLDSGNTEAFF
TRBJ2-2 - TRBV6-5 - TGTGCCAGCAGTCCTGTAGTCAGGAACACCGGGGAGCTGTTTTTT CASSPVVRNTGELFF
TRBJ1-2 - TRBV30 - TGTGCCTGGAGTGTGGCAAGGCCCCTAGCTAACTATGGCTACACCTTC CAWSVARPLANYGYTF
TRBJ2-5 - TRBV6-5 - TGTGCCAGCAATGGACTAACACAAGAGACCCAGTACTTC CASNGLTQETQYF
TRBJ2-3 - TRBV19 TRBD2 TGTGCCAGTAGTCTAGCGGGACAGAGGACAGATACGCAGTATTTT CASSLAGQRTDTQYF
TRBJ1-5 - TRBV27 TRBD1 TGTGCCAGCAGGGACAGACAGGGGTATAATCAGCCCCAGCATTTT CASRDRQGYNQPQHF
TRBJ2-5 - TRBV5-1 TRBD2 TGCGCCAGCAGCGCACTAGCGGGCTGGGAGACCCAGTACTTC CASSALAGWETQYF
TRBJ2-3 - TRBV30 TRBD2 TGTGCCTGGAAGGCGGGGGGCGACTCTGATACGCAGTATTTT CAWKAGGDSDTQYF
TRBJ1-2 - TRBV10-2 - TGCGCCAGCAGTGGAGGGTTAGGCTACACCTTC CASSGGLGYTF
TRBJ1-2 few TRBV5-4 TRBD1 TGTGCCAGCAGCCAGGGGACAGCCCTGCCGGGCTACACCTTC CASSQGTALPGYTF
TRBJ2-7 - TRBV5-1 - TGCGCCAGCAGCCTCCACCGGGACGGGGCCTACGAGCAGTACTTC CASSLHRDGAYEQYF
TRBJ2-5 - TRBV4-2 TRBD2 TGTGCCAGCAGCCAAGTCGGGGGGGCCTCGGGAGAGACCCAGTACTTC CASSQVGGASGETQYF
TRBJ1-5 - TRBV6-1 - TGTGCCAGCAGTGAACGGCAGGGAAGGCGTCAGCCCCAGCATTTT CASSERQGRRQPQHF
TRBJ1-1 - TRBV7-8 TRBD1 TGTGCCAGCAGCTCGCGGGACAGGGGACCCACTGAAGCTTTCTTT CASSSRDRGPTEAFF
TRBJ2-2 - TRBV10-3 TRBD2 TGTGCCATCAGTCAACTAGCGGGCGCCGGGGAGCTGTTTTTT CAISQLAGAGELFF
TRBJ1-1 - TRBV5-6 - TGTGCCAGCAGCTTTAGGGGGTACACTGAAGCTTTCTTT CASSFRGYTEAFF
TRBJ1-6 - TRBV30 - TGTGCCTGGAGTGTACCCCCATCACCCCTCCACTTT CAWSVPPSPLHF
TRBJ2-4 - TRBV19 - TGTGCCAGTAGTATGAGGGTATGGTCCAAAAACATTCAGTACTTC CASSMRVWSKNIQYF
TRBJ2-5 - TRBV6-5 - TGTGCCAGCAGTTACGATCTCTTTTCTCCAAGAACCCAGTACTTC CASSYDLFSPRTQYF
TRBJ1-5 - TRBV7-8 TRBD1 TGTGCCAGCAGCTTAAAACCCCGACAGGGGACTCGTAGCAATCAGCCCCAGCATTTT CASSLKPRQGTRSNQPQHF
TRBJ2-2 once TRBV9 - TGTGCCAGCAGCCTCGTCCCTCTAGGGACGAACACCGGGGAGCTGTTTTTT CASSLVPLGTNTGELFF
TRBJ2-2 once TRBV7-2 - TGTGCCAGCAGCCTCACCCGGGACCCCTGGCGGGACACCGGGGAGCTGTTTTTT CASSLTRDPWRDTGELFF
TRBJ2-1 - TRBV27 - TGTGCCAGCAGTTTACTCGGTTACAATGAGCAGTTCTTC CASSLLGYNEQFF
TRBJ2-1 - TRBV2 - TGTGCCAGCAGTGAGGCAGCCTACAATGAGCAGTTCTTC CASSEAAYNEQFF
TRBJ1-2 - TRBV7-3 - TGTGCCAGCAGCTTAACGGGAGGGGGGGGCTACACCTTC CASSLTGGGGYTF
TRBJ2-1 - TRBV27 - TGTGCCAGCAGTTTGGGGAGTGAGCAGTTCTTC CASSLGSEQFF
TRBJ2-5 - TRBV2 - TGTGCCAGCAGTGCTCTGGAGTTGGAGACCCAGTACTTC CASSALELETQYF
TRBJ2-7 - TRBV7-6 - TGTGCCAGCAGCTTAGGGGAATCGAGCGAGCAGTACTTC CASSLGESSEQYF
TRBJ2-1 once TRBV7-2 - TGTGCCAGCACGGCGGGACAATCCATCAATGAGCAGTTCTTC CASTAGQSINEQFF
TRBJ1-6 - TRBV7-2 - TGTGCCAGCAGCGTACTCGTAAGAGGGTCACCCCTCCACTTT CASSVLVRGSPLHF
TRBJ1-2 - TRBV6-1 - TGTGCCAGCAGTGAAGCGAGAGGGGCGGATGGCTACACCTTC CASSEARGADGYTF
TRBJ2-3 - TRBV9 - TGTGCCAGCAGCGTAGCTGGCGGGCCCACAGATACGCAGTATTTT CASSVAGGPTDTQYF
TRBJ2-3 - TRBV10-2 - TGCGCCAGCATGGAGGGGGTTACGAATACGCAGTATTTT CASMEGVTNTQYF
TRBJ1-1 - TRBV6-6 - TGTGCCAGCCGACCGGGGGGAAGCACTGAAGCTTTCTTT CASRPGGSTEAFF
TRBJ2-5 once TRBV7-2 TRBD1 TGTGCCAGCAGCCCGTGGGGACAGGTCGGAGAGACCCAGTACTTC CASSPWGQVGETQYF
TRBJ2-5 - TRBV9 TRBD1 TGTGCCAGCAGCGGGGGACAGGGGTTCTGGGAGACCCAGTACTTC CASSGGQGFWETQYF
TRBJ1-4 medium-sized TRBV7-9 - TGTGCCAGCAGCTTGGTGATCGGAGAAAAACTGTTTTTT CASSLVIGEKLFF
TRBJ2-2 - TRBV7-9 TRBD1 TGTGCCAGCAGTTCTCGGACAGGCTACACCGGGGAGCTGTTTTTT CASSSRTGYTGELFF
TRBJ1-6 - TRBV5-1 - TGCGCCAGCAGCTTGGTTTCCTATAATTCACCCCTCCACTTT CASSLVSYNSPLHF
TRBJ2-7 - TRBV30 - TGTGCCTGGGGGTCGGAGGCGCTTCCCCACGAGCAGTACTTC CAWGSEALPHEQYF